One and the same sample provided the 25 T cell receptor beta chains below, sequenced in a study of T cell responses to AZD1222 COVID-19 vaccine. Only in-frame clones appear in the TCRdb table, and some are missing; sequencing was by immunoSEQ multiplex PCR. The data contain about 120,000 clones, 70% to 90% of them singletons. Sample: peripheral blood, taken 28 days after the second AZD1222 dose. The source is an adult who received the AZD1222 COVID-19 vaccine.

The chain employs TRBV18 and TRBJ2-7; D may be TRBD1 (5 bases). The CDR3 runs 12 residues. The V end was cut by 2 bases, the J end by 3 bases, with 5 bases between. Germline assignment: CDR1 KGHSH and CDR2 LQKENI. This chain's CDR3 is CASSPDSYEQYF. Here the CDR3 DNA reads TGTGCCAGCTCACCAGACAGCTACGAGCAGTACTTC.

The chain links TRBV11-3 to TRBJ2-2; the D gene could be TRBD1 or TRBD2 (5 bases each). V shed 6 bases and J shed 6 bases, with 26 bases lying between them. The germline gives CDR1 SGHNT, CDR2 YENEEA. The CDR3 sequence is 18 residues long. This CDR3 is CASSRRLGWDPRSGELFF. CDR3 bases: TGTGCCAGCAGTCGACGGCTAGGGTGGGACCCACGGTCCGGGGAGCTGTTTTTT.

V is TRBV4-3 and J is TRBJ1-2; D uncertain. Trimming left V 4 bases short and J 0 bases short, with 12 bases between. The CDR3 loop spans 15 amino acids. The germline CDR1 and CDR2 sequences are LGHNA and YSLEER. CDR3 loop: CASSRETDPNYGYTF. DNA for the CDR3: TGCGCCAGCAGCCGAGAGACCGACCCTAACTATGGCTACACCTTC.

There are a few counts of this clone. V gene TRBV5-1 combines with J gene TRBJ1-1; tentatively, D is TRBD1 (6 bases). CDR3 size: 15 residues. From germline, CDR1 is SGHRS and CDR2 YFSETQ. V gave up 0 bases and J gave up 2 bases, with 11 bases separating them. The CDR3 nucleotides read TGCGCCAGCAGCTTGGGTGTGGACAGAAACACTGAAGCTTTCTTT. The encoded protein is CASSLGVDRNTEAFF. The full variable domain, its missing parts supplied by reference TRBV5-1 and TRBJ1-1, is KAGVTQTPRYLIKTRGQQVTLSCSPISGHRSVSWYQQTPGQGLQFLFEYFSETQRNKGNFPGRFSGRQFSNSRSEMNVSTLELGDSALYLCASSLGVDRNTEAFFGQGTRLTVV.

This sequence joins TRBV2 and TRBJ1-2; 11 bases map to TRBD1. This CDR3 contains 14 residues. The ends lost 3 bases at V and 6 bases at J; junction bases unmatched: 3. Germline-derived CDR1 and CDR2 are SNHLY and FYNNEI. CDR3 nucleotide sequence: TGTGCCAGCAGTGATAGGGGACAGGGGGATGGCTACACCTTC. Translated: CASSDRGQGDGYTF.

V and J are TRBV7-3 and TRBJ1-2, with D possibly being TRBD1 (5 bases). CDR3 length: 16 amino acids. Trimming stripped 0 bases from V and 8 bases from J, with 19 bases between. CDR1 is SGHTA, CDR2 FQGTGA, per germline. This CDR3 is CASSLTPSRDLGGYTF. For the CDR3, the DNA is TGTGCCAGCAGCTTAACCCCCTCTAGGGACCTGGGGGGCTACACCTTC.

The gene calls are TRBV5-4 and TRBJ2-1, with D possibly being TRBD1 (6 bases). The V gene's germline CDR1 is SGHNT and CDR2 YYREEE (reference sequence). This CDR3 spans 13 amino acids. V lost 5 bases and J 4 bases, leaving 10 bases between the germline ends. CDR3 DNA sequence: TGTGCCAGCAGGCAGGACAGTTACAATGAGCAGTTCTTC. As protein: CASRQDSYNEQFF.

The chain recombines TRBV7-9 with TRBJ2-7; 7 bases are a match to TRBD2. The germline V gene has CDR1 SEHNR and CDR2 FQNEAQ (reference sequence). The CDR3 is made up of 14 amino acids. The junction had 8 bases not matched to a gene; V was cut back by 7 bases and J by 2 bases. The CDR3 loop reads CASTGLRETYEQYF. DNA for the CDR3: TGTGCCAGCACCGGACTGCGGGAGACCTACGAGCAGTACTTC.

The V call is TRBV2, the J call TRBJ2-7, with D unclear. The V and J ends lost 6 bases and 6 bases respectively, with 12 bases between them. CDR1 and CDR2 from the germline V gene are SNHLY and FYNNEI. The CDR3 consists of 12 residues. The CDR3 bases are TGTGCCAGCAGCCCTGCTCGGGCCGAGCAGTACTTC. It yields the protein CASSPARAEQYF.

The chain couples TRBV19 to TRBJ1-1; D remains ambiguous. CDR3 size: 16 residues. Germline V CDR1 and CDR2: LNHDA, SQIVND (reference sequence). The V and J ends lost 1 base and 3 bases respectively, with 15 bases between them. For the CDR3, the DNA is TGTGCCAGTAGTATAGCGGCAGGCGGGTTGTACACTGAAGCTTTCTTT. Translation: CASSIAAGGLYTEAFF.

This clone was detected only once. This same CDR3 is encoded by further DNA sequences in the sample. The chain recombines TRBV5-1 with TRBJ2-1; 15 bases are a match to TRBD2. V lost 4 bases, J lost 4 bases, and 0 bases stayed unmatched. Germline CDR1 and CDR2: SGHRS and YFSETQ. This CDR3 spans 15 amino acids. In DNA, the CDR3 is TGCGCCAGCAGCGGACTAGCGGGGGGGTACAATGAGCAGTTCTTC. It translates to CASSGLAGGYNEQFF.

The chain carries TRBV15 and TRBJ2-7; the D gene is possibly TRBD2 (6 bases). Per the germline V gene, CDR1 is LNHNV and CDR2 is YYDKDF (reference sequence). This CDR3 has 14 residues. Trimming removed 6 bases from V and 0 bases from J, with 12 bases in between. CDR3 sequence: CATSAGRSSYEQYF. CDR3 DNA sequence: TGTGCCACCAGTGCGGGGAGAAGCTCCTACGAGCAGTACTTC.

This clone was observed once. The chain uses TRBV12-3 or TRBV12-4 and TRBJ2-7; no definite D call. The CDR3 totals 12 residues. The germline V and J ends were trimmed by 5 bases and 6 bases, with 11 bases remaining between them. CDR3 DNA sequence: TGTGCCAGCAGTCCAGACGGCAGCGAGCAGTACTTC. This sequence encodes CASSPDGSEQYF.

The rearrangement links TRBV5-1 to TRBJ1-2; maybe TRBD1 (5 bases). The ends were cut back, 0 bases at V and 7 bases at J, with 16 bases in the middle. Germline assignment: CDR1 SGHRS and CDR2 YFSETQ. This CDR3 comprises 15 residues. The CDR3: CASSLAGAFEGGYTF. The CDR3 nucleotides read TGCGCCAGCAGCTTGGCCGGGGCCTTTGAGGGTGGCTACACCTTC. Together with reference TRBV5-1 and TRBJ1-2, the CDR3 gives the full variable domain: KAGVTQTPRYLIKTRGQQVTLSCSPISGHRSVSWYQQTPGQGLQFLFEYFSETQRNKGNFPGRFSGRQFSNSRSEMNVSTLELGDSALYLCASSLAGAFEGGYTFGSGTRLTVV.

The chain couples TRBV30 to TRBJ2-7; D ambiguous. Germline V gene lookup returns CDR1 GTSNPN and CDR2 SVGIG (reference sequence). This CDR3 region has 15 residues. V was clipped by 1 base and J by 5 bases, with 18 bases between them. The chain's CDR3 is CAWSGEAEFGDEQYF. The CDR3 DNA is TGTGCCTGGAGTGGAGAGGCCGAGTTTGGGGACGAGCAGTACTTC.

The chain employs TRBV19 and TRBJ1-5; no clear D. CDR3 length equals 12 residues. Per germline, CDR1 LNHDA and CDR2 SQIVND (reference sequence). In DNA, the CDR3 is TGTGCGATCGGATATAGCAATCAGCCCCAGCATTTT. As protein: CAIGYSNQPQHF.

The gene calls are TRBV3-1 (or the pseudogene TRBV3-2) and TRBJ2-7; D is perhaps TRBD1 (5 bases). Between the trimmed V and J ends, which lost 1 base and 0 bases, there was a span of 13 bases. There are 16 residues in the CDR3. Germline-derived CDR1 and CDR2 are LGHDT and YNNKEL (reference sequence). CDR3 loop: CASSQGSWGASYEQYF. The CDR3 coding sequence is TGTGCCAGCAGCCAAGGTTCATGGGGCGCCTCCTACGAGCAGTACTTC.

The CDR3 sequence: CATSRDRRTGDSGELFF. Written as DNA, the CDR3 is TGTGCCACCAGCAGAGATCGGCGGACAGGGGACTCCGGGGAGCTGTTTTTT. The chain recombines TRBV15 with TRBJ2-2; 9 bases match TRBD1. The V segment lost 0 bases and the J segment 6 bases; nucleotides outside the gene matches: 8. CDR1 LNHNV and CDR2 YYDKDF come from the germline V gene (reference sequence). The CDR3 has 17 residues. Together with reference TRBV15 and TRBJ2-2, the CDR3 gives the full variable domain: DAMVIQNPRYQVTQFGKPVTLSCSQTLNHNVMYWYQQKSSQAPKLLFHYYDKDFNNEADTPDNFQSRRPNTSFCFLDIRSPGLGDTAMYLCATSRDRRTGDSGELFFGEGSRLTVL.

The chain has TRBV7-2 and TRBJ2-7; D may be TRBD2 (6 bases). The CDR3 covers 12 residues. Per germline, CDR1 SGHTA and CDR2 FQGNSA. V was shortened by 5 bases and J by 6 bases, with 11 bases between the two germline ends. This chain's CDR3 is CASSHAEGEQYF. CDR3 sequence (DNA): TGTGCCAGCAGCCACGCGGAGGGCGAGCAGTACTTC.

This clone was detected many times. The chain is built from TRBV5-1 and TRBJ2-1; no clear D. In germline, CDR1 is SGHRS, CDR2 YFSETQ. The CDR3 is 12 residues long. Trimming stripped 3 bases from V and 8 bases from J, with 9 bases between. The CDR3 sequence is CASSSVVDEQFF. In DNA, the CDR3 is TGCGCCAGCAGCTCCGTGGTAGATGAGCAGTTCTTC.

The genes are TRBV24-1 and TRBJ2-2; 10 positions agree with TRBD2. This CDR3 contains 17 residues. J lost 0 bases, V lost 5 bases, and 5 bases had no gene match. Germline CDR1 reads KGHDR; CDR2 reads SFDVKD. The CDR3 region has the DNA TGTGCCACCAGTGCAAAAGCGGGGGGGACGAACACCGGGGAGCTGTTTTTT. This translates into CATSAKAGGTNTGELFF.

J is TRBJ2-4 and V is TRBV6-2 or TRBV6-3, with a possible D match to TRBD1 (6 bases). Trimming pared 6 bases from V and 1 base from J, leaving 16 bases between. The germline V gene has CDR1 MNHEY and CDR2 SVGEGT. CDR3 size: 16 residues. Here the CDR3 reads CASSPRGLLAKNIQYF. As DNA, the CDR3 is TGTGCCAGCAGCCCTAGGGGGTTGCTGGCCAAAAACATTCAGTACTTC.

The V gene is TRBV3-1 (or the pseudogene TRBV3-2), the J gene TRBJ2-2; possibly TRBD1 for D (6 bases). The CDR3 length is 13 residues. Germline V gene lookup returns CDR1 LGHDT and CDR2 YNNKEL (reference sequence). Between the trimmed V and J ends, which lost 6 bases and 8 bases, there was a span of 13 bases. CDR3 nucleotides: TGTGCCAGCAGGAATCAGGGGTCTGGGGAGCTGTTTTTT. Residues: CASRNQGSGELFF.

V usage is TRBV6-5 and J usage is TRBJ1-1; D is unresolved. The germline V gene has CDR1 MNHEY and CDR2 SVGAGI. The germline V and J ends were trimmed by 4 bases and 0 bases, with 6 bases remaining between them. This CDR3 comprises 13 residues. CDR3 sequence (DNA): TGTGCCAGCAGTTTTAACATGAACACTGAAGCTTTCTTT. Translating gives CASSFNMNTEAFF.

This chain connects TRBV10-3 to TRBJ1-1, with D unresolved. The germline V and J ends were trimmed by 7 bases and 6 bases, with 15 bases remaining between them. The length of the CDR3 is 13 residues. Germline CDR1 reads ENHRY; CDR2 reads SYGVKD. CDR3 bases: TGTGCCATCAAATCTGCCCCCACCTCTGAAGCTTTCTTT. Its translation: CAIKSAPTSEAFF.